This T cell receptor (beta chain) is from a study of blood T cell repertoires in COVID-19 (dated by TCRdb to about 2020). Concerning the study at large: Collaborator samples came from the United States, Italy and Spain and covered acute and convalescent phases of COVID-19. The repertoires were made available in a free public database intended to serve as a resource for research on the immune response to SARS-CoV-2. The samples were drawn from the first 160 participants of the ongoing ImmuneRACE study and from about 1,200 subjects provided by 6 global collaborators. Sample metadata almost always included a de-identified subject ID, COVID-19 status, age in years and sex. The prospective study material was composed of cDNA or gDNA derived from T cells, B-cell-depleted T cells, or PBMCs. Subjects who had been exposed to COVID-19, were actively infected with it, or had recovered from it provided the deeply sampled blood TCRbeta repertoires that made up the dataset. HLA class I and class II types, where available, came from metadata supplied by the sample provider rather than from assay-based typing.

One collaborating source in Seattle enrolled patients during active infection and followed them longitudinally through the course of disease. Collaborating institutions collected whole blood in K2EDTA tubes following their own protocols. For TCRbeta analysis, collaborators shipped samples in one of three forms: frozen whole blood, isolated PBMCs, or DNA extracted from either of those sample types. The germline V gene (reference sequence) gives CDR1 as LGHDT and CDR2 as YNNKEL. The germline V and J ends show losses of 1 base and 6 bases respectively, and no gene match explains 6 bases of the junction. The CDR3 runs 16 amino acids, cysteine and phenylalanine included. Only the CDR3 DNA is retained, 48 bases long and in frame from the first base. TCRbeta CDR3 regions were amplified from genomic DNA by means of the immunoSEQ Assay, a bias-controlled multiplex PCR. In the authors' own workflow: Nucleated cell counts per sample were estimated from amplification of reference gene primers within the assay. To quantify the absolute abundance of each unique TCRbeta CDR3 rearrangement, sequence reads were collapsed and filtered. For each sample, productive Simpson clonality was calculated as the square root of Simpson's diversity index over productive rearrangements. TCRdb obtained this table from immuneACCESS and retained in-frame rearrangements with V and J assigned. These tables miss some clones; where compared with another copy, unresolved V genes account for less than half of the shortfall, and the remainder is unexplained. D and trimming come from the DNA, and the V and J calls and clone size come from that table. The sample data list hundreds of thousands of clones, and more than 85% of these were observed just once. About 0.8% of the sample is taken by the ten largest.

About this clone: Its antigen target is currently unknown. One base away there is no much larger clone; base qualities are not given.

The research as a whole found: How much clinical and demographic metadata was included differed by source and by participant, and the metadata was provided uncurated.

Sample: peripheral blood. Recombination connected TRBV3-1 (or the pseudogene TRBV3-2) to TRBJ2-1, and 10 bases in between align with TRBD2. The receptor was isolated from a man aged 60-69 years with COVID-19, enrolled during active disease. CDR3 region: CASSQGVSGGINEQFF. The bases read TGTGCCAGCAGCCAAGGTGTTAGCGGGGGGATCAATGAGCAGTTCTTC.